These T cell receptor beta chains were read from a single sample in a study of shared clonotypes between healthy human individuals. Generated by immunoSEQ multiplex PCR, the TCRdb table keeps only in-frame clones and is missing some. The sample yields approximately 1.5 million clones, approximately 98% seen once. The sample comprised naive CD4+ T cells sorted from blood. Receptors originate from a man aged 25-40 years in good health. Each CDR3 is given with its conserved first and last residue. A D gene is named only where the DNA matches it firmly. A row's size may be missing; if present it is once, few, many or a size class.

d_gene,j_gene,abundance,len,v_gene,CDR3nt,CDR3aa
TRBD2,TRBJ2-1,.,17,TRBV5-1,TGCGCCAGCAGCTTGGCTAGCGGGAGTAGGTACTACAATGAGCAGTTCTTC,CASSLASGSRYYNEQFF
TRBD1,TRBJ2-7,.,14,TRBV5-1,TGCGCCAGCAGCTTATCCAGGGGGCTAGACGAGCAGTACTTC,CASSLSRGLDEQYF
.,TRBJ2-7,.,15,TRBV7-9,TGTGCCAGCAGCTTAGTTACCGGGTCGTCTCACGAGCAGTACTTC,CASSLVTGSSHEQYF
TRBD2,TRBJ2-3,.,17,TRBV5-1,TGCGCCAGCAGCTTGGAGGGGACTAGCAGGCCCACAGATACGCAGTATTTT,CASSLEGTSRPTDTQYF
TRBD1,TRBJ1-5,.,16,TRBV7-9,TGTGCCAGCAGCCCCGGACAGGGGGAGGAGAATCAGCCCCAGCATTTT,CASSPGQGEENQPQHF
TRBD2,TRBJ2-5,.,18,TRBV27,TGTGCCAGCAGACCACCTGGGGGGACCTGGGGGGGGCAAGAGACCCAGTACTTC,CASRPPGGTWGGQETQYF
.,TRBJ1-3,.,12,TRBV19,TGTGCCACCTGGGACCGTCGAAACACCATATATTTT,CATWDRRNTIYF
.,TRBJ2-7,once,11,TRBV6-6,TGTGCCAGCAGTCCCGACTACGAGCAGTACTTC,CASSPDYEQYF
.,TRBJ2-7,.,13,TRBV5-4,TGTGCCAGCAGCGACGCAGGGTTCAACGAGCAGTACTTC,CASSDAGFNEQYF
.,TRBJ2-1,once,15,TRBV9,TGTGCCAGCAGCGTAGGTGCGAGCGGCAACAATGAGCAGTTCTTC,CASSVGASGNNEQFF
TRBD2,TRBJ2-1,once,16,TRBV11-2,TGTGCCAGCAGCTTAGCCCCTAGCGGGAACTACAATGAGCAGTTCTTC,CASSLAPSGNYNEQFF
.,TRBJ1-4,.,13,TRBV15,TGTGCCACCAGCAGAGATGGTAATGAAAAACTGTTTTTT,CATSRDGNEKLFF
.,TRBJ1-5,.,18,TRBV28,TGTGCCAGCAGTTTAGGTTTGGGGGACACGGCTTCATCAGGAACCCAGCATTTT,CASSLGLGDTASSGTQHF
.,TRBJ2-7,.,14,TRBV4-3,TGCGCCAGCAGCCAGGGACCTTTCGGCTACGAGCAGTACTTC,CASSQGPFGYEQYF
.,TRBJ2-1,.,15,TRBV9,TGTGCCAGCAGCGTAGTCGCGGGTGCCTACAATGAGCAGTTCTTC,CASSVVAGAYNEQFF
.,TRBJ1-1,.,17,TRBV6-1,TGTGCCAGCAGTGATCCCAAATCGGACATCGAGAACACTGAAGCTTTCTTT,CASSDPKSDIENTEAFF
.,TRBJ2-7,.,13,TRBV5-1,TGCGCCAGCAGCTTGGAGGCAGAGATTGAGCAGTACTTC,CASSLEAEIEQYF
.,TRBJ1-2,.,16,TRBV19,TGTGCCAGTAGTACTCCCCTTAACAGGGAATATAGTGGCTACACCTTC,CASSTPLNREYSGYTF
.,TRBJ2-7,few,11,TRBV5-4,TGTGCCAGCAGCTTAGGGGCCGAGCAGTACTTC,CASSLGAEQYF
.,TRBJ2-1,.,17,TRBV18,TGTGCCAGCTCAGACCCTACGGCGGGCCCCTCCTACAATGAGCAGTTCTTC,CASSDPTAGPSYNEQFF
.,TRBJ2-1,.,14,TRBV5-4,TGTGCCAGCGAGACTAGAGGGCTCTACAATGAGCAGTTCTTC,CASETRGLYNEQFF
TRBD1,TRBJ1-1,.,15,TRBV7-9,TGTGCCAGCAGCGTTTGGCAGGGGGCAAGGACTGAAGCTTTCTTT,CASSVWQGARTEAFF
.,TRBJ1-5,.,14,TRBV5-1,TGCGCCAGCAGCTTGGGCGTTAGCAATCAGCCCCAGCATTTT,CASSLGVSNQPQHF
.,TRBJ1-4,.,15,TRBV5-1,TGCGCCAGCAGCTTGGATCGGCAGGCCCCAGAAAAACTGTTTTTT,CASSLDRQAPEKLFF
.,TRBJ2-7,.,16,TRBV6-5,TGTGCCAGCAGTTACCTAAACCCGGACTCCTCCTACGAGCAGTACTTC,CASSYLNPDSSYEQYF
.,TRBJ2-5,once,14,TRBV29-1,TGCAGCGTTACGAAAGGCGGACAGCAAGAGACCCAGTACTTC,CSVTKGGQQETQYF